The 28 T cell receptor beta chains presented below share a single source sample, sequenced in a study of cytomegalovirus exposure and HLA in healthy donors. Sequencing was performed with immunoSEQ multiplex PCR; in TCRdb, only in-frame clones are kept and a portion is missing. The sample contains 170,000 or so clones, 85% of which appear only once. The sequencing sample was made of PBMCs. The receptors were gathered from a man between 18 and 29 years old in good health and CMV-seropositive.

CDR3 in DNA: TGTGCCAGCAGCCCATCGGGACATCGGGAGACCCAGTACTTC. This encodes CASSPSGHRETQYF. The chain uses TRBV9 and TRBJ2-5, with a weak D call TRBD1 (6 bases). The CDR3 is made up of 14 amino acids. Trimming left V 4 bases short and J 5 bases short, with 15 bases between. Per germline, CDR1 SGDLS and CDR2 YYNGEE.

The chain recombines TRBV5-1 with TRBJ1-4; D is unresolved. The CDR3 extends over 15 amino acids. The V gene's germline CDR1 is SGHRS and CDR2 YFSETQ. With 0 bases removed from V and 7 bases from J, the gap between germline ends came to 13 bases. CDR3: CASSLGHSEGEKLFF. As DNA, the CDR3 is TGCGCCAGCAGCTTGGGCCACAGTGAGGGTGAAAAACTGTTTTTT.

The V call is TRBV18, the J call TRBJ2-7; maybe TRBD1 (5 bases). This CDR3 contains 14 residues. The ends were cut back, 0 bases at V and 5 bases at J, with 11 bases in the middle. Germline CDR1 reads KGHSH; CDR2 reads LQKENI. The CDR3 is CASSPPGPLDEQYF. In DNA form, the CDR3 reads TGTGCCAGCTCACCACCGGGGCCCCTGGACGAGCAGTACTTC.

The J gene is TRBJ2-3, the V gene TRBV19; D might be TRBD2 (5 bases). The CDR3 length is 13 residues. Germline assignment: CDR1 LNHDA and CDR2 SQIVND (reference sequence). Trimming left V 10 bases short and J 0 bases short, with 11 bases between. The CDR3: CATRLSSTDTQYF. In DNA form, the CDR3 reads TGTGCCACCCGACTATCTAGCACAGATACGCAGTATTTT.

The chain employs TRBV6-1 and TRBJ2-5; perhaps TRBD2 as D (5 bases). Trimming pared 6 bases from V and 0 bases from J, leaving 8 bases between. The CDR3 is made up of 13 amino acids. Germline CDR1 MNHNS, CDR2 SASEGT. The CDR3 DNA sequence: TGTGCCAGCAGCTTAGCGTACCAAGAGACCCAGTACTTC. Translated, it gives CASSLAYQETQYF.

The chain combines TRBV5-1 with TRBJ2-7; TRBD2 agrees at 8 bases. This CDR3 contains 16 residues. Trimming cost V 0 bases and J 7 bases; bases outside gene matches: 12. Germline V gives CDR1 SGHRS, CDR2 YFSETQ. CDR3 bases: TGCGCCAGCAGCTTGGGCTCCAGCGGGGGTCTGGGTGAGCAGTACTTC. Amino acids: CASSLGSSGGLGEQYF.

The chain carries TRBV7-8 and TRBJ2-2; TRBD2 matches at 13 bases. Unmatched junction bases numbered 3, after V lost 4 bases and J lost 7 bases. Germline-derived CDR1 and CDR2 are SGHVS and FQNEAQ. There are 15 residues in the CDR3. The CDR3 loop reads CASSWTSGGGGELFF. For the CDR3, the DNA is TGTGCCAGCAGCTGGACTAGCGGGGGTGGCGGGGAGCTGTTTTTT.

The chain recombines TRBV30 with TRBJ1-3; no clear D. CDR1 is GTSNPN and CDR2 is SVGIG in the germline V gene (reference sequence). CDR3 length equals 14 residues. Trimming removed 2 bases from V and 2 bases from J, with 10 bases in between. The CDR3 sequence is CAWSLGSPGNTIYF. The CDR3 DNA sequence: TGTGCCTGGAGTCTGGGGAGTCCTGGAAACACCATATATTTT. The whole variable domain, remainder taken from reference TRBV30 and TRBJ1-3, is SQTIHQWPATLVQPVGSPLSLECTVEGTSNPNLYWYRQAAGRGLQLLFYSVGIGQISSEVPQNLSASRPQDRQFILSSKKLLLSDSGFYLCAWSLGSPGNTIYFGEGSWLTVV.

This clone has a handful of counts. The chain combines TRBV2 with TRBJ1-2; 7 bases are shared with TRBD1. Germline V gene data show CDR1 as SNHLY and CDR2 as FYNNEI. V dropped 11 bases and J dropped 3; count of bases not matched to a gene: 9. The CDR3 consists of 13 residues. The CDR3 sequence: CAGKTGSDYGYTF. CDR3 DNA: TGTGCCGGGAAGACAGGGTCGGACTATGGCTACACCTTC. Variable domain in full (rest from reference TRBV2 and TRBJ1-2): EPEVTQTPSHQVTQMGQEVILRCVPISNHLYFYWYRQILGQKVEFLVSFYNNEISEKSEIFDDQFSVERPDGSNFTLKIRSTKLEDSAMYFCAGKTGSDYGYTFGSGTRLTVV.

V usage is TRBV19 and J usage is TRBJ2-1; 13 bases are a match to TRBD2. The CDR3 is 16 amino acids. Trimming took 3 bases from V and 8 from J; bases not matched to a gene: 7. Germline-derived CDR1 and CDR2 are LNHDA and SQIVND (reference sequence). As DNA, the CDR3 is TGTGCCAGTAGTATGACTAGCGGGAGGTCGATCGATGAGCAGTTCTTC. The encoded protein is CASSMTSGRSIDEQFF.

The chain couples TRBV11-3 to TRBJ2-5; TRBD2 is a possible D gene (5 bases). The CDR3 is 13 amino acids. Germline-derived CDR1 and CDR2 are SGHNT and YENEEA. Trimming took off 8 bases at V and 1 base at J, with 11 bases between the two ends. The chain's CDR3 is CASRLRGQETQYF. In nucleotides, the CDR3 is TGTGCCAGCCGTCTCCGGGGCCAAGAGACCCAGTACTTC.

This clone was observed a few times. The chain carries TRBV5-1 and TRBJ2-7, with 14 bases fitting TRBD2. The CDR3 loop spans 15 amino acids. The germline CDR1 and CDR2 sequences are SGHRS and YFSETQ. After removal of 7 bases from V and 5 bases from J, the junction contained 8 bases not matched to a gene. The CDR3 sequence is CASGGLAGDLNEQYF. Here the CDR3 DNA reads TGCGCCAGCGGGGGACTAGCGGGAGATCTTAACGAGCAGTACTTC.

The chain links TRBV6-5 to TRBJ2-7; D is perhaps TRBD2 (5 bases). The CDR3 has 13 residues. The germline V gene encodes CDR1 MNHEY and CDR2 SVGAGI. V was clipped by 2 bases and J by 3 bases, with 8 bases between them. The CDR3 coding sequence is TGTGCCAGCAGTTACCTACGGGGCTACGAGCAGTACTTC. Amino acid sequence: CASSYLRGYEQYF.

V is TRBV7-3 and J is TRBJ2-2, with TRBD1 identical over 11 bases. Germline V CDR1 and CDR2: SGHTA, FQGTGA. CDR3 size: 15 residues. V lost 5 bases, J lost 4 bases, and 3 bases stayed unmatched. CDR3 sequence: CASSPGTGGTGELFF. In DNA form, the CDR3 reads TGTGCCAGCAGCCCCGGGACAGGGGGCACCGGGGAGCTGTTTTTT.

CDR3 nucleotide sequence: TGTGCCAGTGGTGGACAGGGGGATCAGCCCCAGCATTTT. This gives the protein CASGGQGDQPQHF. This chain joins TRBV19 and TRBJ1-5, with 10 bases that match TRBD1. This CDR3 is 13 amino acids long. V dropped 8 bases and J dropped 5; count of bases not matched to a gene: 3. The germline CDR1 and CDR2 sequences are LNHDA and SQIVND (reference sequence).

The J gene is TRBJ2-7, the V gene TRBV5-1; D unresolved. The ends were cut back, 2 bases at V and 0 bases at J, with 15 bases in the middle. Germline V gene lookup returns CDR1 SGHRS and CDR2 YFSETQ. This CDR3 region has 16 residues. DNA for the CDR3: TGCGCCAGCAGCTTCGTCTCAAACCCGAGCTCCTACGAGCAGTACTTC. The encoded protein is CASSFVSNPSSYEQYF.

This clone is a singleton in its sample. This rearrangement joins TRBV11-2 to TRBJ1-1, with a tentative D call TRBD1 (6 bases). The length of the CDR3 is 13 residues. Germline V gives CDR1 SGHAT, CDR2 FQNNGV. V lost 4 bases and J lost 9, with 15 bases in between. CDR3: CASSSGSGEKAFF. The CDR3 DNA follows: TGTGCCAGCAGCTCAGGCTCAGGGGAAAAAGCTTTCTTT.

This clone occurred once. This chain connects TRBV7-2 to TRBJ2-7; the match to TRBD2 covers 9 bases. Germline V lookup: CDR1 SGHTA, CDR2 FQGNSA. J lost 1 base, V lost 5 bases, and 15 bases had no gene match. The CDR3 loop spans 18 amino acids. CDR3 amino acids: CASSQRGEVAGVSYEQYF. In nucleotides, the CDR3 is TGTGCCAGCAGCCAAAGGGGGGAAGTAGCGGGAGTTTCCTACGAGCAGTACTTC.

This clone has a single count. The rearrangement joins TRBV28 to TRBJ1-2; weak D call: TRBD1 (5 bases). V gave up 8 bases and J gave up 6 bases, with 19 bases separating them. The CDR3 extends over 14 amino acids. CDR1 is MDHEN, CDR2 SYDVKM, per germline. The CDR3: CASGITRIGDGYTF. Here the CDR3 DNA reads TGTGCCAGCGGTATAACCCGAATAGGGGATGGCTACACCTTC.

J is TRBJ2-2 and V is TRBV7-8; 14 nucleotides match TRBD2. V was clipped by 5 bases and J by 6 bases; unmatched bases: 14. The CDR3 is 19 amino acids. Looked up from germline, CDR1 is SGHVS and CDR2 is FQNEAQ. In nucleotides, the CDR3 is TGTGCCAGCAGCGAAGTCCCGGGACTAGCGGGAGTACGACCCGGGGAGCTGTTTTTT. Translated: CASSEVPGLAGVRPGELFF.

The genes are TRBV28 and TRBJ1-1, with TRBD1 matching 11 bases. Germline CDR1 is MDHEN and CDR2 is SYDVKM. The CDR3 length is 15 residues. The junction had 4 bases not matched to a gene; V was cut back by 6 bases and J by 1 base. Written as DNA, the CDR3 is TGTGCCAGCAGGGACAGGGGGCCGGGGAACACTGAAGCTTTCTTT. Protein product: CASRDRGPGNTEAFF.

The chain is built from TRBV4-1 and TRBJ2-1, with TRBD2 identical over 7 bases. The CDR3 runs to 14 residues. V was pared by 3 bases and J by 6 bases, with 5 bases of the junction left unmatched. From germline, CDR1 is MGHRA and CDR2 YSYEKL. The CDR3 reads CASSQTGLFNEQFF. DNA of the CDR3: TGCGCCAGCAGCCAGACGGGACTATTCAATGAGCAGTTCTTC.

Only a few counts were recorded for this clone. The chain recombines TRBV27 with TRBJ2-7; tentatively, D is TRBD2 (5 bases). The length of the CDR3 is 16 residues. Germline CDR1 is MNHEY and CDR2 is SMNVEV (reference sequence). V dropped 4 bases and J dropped 0 bases, with 16 bases sitting between them. The CDR3 is CASSSRLASFSYEQYF. CDR3 in DNA: TGTGCCAGCAGTTCGAGGCTAGCTTCCTTCTCCTACGAGCAGTACTTC.

In this sample, this clone turned up a few times. V gene TRBV9 combines with J gene TRBJ1-2, with TRBD1 identical over 7 bases. The J segment lost 4 bases and the V segment lost 2 bases, leaving 5 bases of the junction unmatched. This CDR3 contains 14 residues. The germline V gene has CDR1 SGDLS and CDR2 YYNGEE. The CDR3 region has the DNA TGTGCCAGCAGCGTGAGGGGGACAGCCTATGGCTACACCTTC. It codes for CASSVRGTAYGYTF. Looking up the rest from reference TRBV9 and TRBJ1-2 gives the full variable domain: DSGVTQTPKHLITATGQRVTLRCSPRSGDLSVYWYQQSLDQGLQFLIQYYNGEERAKGNILERFSAQQFPDLHSELNLSSLELGDSALYFCASSVRGTAYGYTFGSGTRLTVV.

The table lists this clone with a count of one. V usage is TRBV6-5 and J usage is TRBJ1-2, with D perhaps matching TRBD1 (5 bases). This CDR3 region has 15 residues. Germline V CDR1 and CDR2: MNHEY, SVGAGI. The V end lost 6 bases, the J end lost 0 bases, and 14 bases lay between the germline ends. As DNA, the CDR3 is TGTGCCAGCAGGACAGTTTTTACCTCTAACTATGGCTACACCTTC. This sequence encodes CASRTVFTSNYGYTF.

This clone has just a few counts. The V and J genes are TRBV6-5 and TRBJ1-2; TRBD1 is a possible D gene (5 bases). Germline assignment: CDR1 MNHEY and CDR2 SVGAGI. The CDR3 length is 14 residues. Between the trimmed V and J ends, which lost 6 bases and 6 bases, there was a span of 17 bases. The CDR3, as DNA: TGTGCCAGCAGCCCAACCTTGCGGGGCGATGGCTACACCTTC. Translation gives CASSPTLRGDGYTF.

This sequence joins TRBV27 and TRBJ2-7, with D possibly being TRBD2 (6 bases). The CDR3 covers 15 residues. The V gene lost 5 bases and the J gene lost 0 bases, with 14 bases spanning the gap. Per germline, CDR1 MNHEY and CDR2 SMNVEV (reference sequence). The CDR3 bases are TGTGCCAGCAGTAGTGATGACGGGGGCTCCTACGAGCAGTACTTC. Its translation is CASSSDDGGSYEQYF.

The rearrangement uses TRBV2 and TRBJ1-4; 7 nucleotides line up with TRBD1. Per germline, CDR1 SNHLY and CDR2 FYNNEI. The CDR3 loop spans 15 amino acids. The junction had 8 bases not matched to a gene; V was cut back by 5 bases and J by 5 bases. Here the CDR3 reads CASSTTGAWNEKLFF. Here the CDR3 DNA reads TGTGCCAGCAGTACTACAGGGGCTTGGAATGAAAAACTGTTTTTT.